One T cell receptor (beta chain) is described in this entry. Its antigen is undetermined. This specimen comes from a study of cytomegalovirus exposure and HLA in healthy donors. Study-wide context: Tens of millions of unique TCRs, all from HLA-typed donors, were included in an early release of the data. The study's findings and limits: In a later analysis, TCR beta V- and J-gene trimming was associated with a missense DCLRE1C variant.

The germline V gene encodes CDR1 LNHNV and CDR2 YYDKDF (reference sequence). The CDR3 has 16 residues. Trimming took 0 bases from V and 0 from J, leaving 9 bases between them. Primers included in the PCR were 60 Vbeta and 13 Jbeta primers. Sequencing was performed with immunoSEQ multiplex PCR; in TCRdb, only in-frame clones are kept and a portion is missing. The sample shows around 190,000 clones, around 77% of them seen only once. This sequence was found in a man aged 25-45 years in good health and CMV-seronegative. The sequenced sample was PBMCs. The chain employs TRBV15 and TRBJ2-1, with a weak D call TRBD2 (6 bases). The CDR3 DNA is TGTGCCACCAGCAGAGAGGCGGGGAACTCCTACAATGAGCAGTTCTTC. Amino acids: CATSREAGNSYNEQFF.